The entry that follows covers one T cell receptor (beta chain) sequence. This clonotype occurred many times. It has no known antigen specificity. The sample holds no much larger clone one base away, and base qualities are not on file. The sample is drawn from a study of T cell repertoires in cytomegalovirus infection (dated by TCRdb to the late 2010s). Study-level background: The HLA type of each donor mattered for the analysis, because public TCR beta signatures pointed to carriage of CMV infection along with the matching HLA type.

Findings and caveats that apply to the study as a whole: The ex vivo response was dominated by HLA-C-restricted CMV-specific TCR beta clonotypes, which also provided the single most frequent clonotype in two of eight donors. Cumulative frequency of public TCR beta family members discriminated carriers of CMV infection plus the relevant HLA type in this cohort and an independent roughly 350-donor cohort.

V is trimmed back by 0 bases and J by 5 bases, and the junction contains 3 bases that no gene match accounts for. The germline V gene specifies MNHEY as CDR1 and SVGAGI as CDR2. The CDR3 contains 14 residues, cysteine and phenylalanine counted. The kept DNA is CDR3 alone, 42 bases in frame from the first base. Sequencing was performed on an Illumina HiSeq 1500. Through fastp at Q25 and MiXCR, TCRdb rebuilt clones from the public reads, retaining in-frame beta chains. Identical CDR3 protein sequences are pooled into one entry, listed with their most common genes and DNA. Within this sample are about 490,000 distinct CDR3 sequences, with approximately 10% of them counted one time only. Roughly 10% of the sample rests with the top ten.

The sequenced sample was PBMCs. The TCR was taken from a human donor in good health (CMV status not recorded). Some clones in this sample may be carry-over from other donors' samples. The rearranged chain carries TRBV6-5 and TRBJ1-1; 7 nucleotides in the junction match TRBD1. The CDR3 loop reads CASSYSTQGTEAFF. The nucleotides are TGTGCCAGCAGTTACTCCACACAGGGGACTGAAGCTTTCTTT.